Sequencing of this T cell receptor (beta chain) was carried out in a study of T cells in tuberculosis. Clones were read by immunoSEQ multiplex PCR, and TCRdb kept only the in-frame ones, dropping some. The table shows more than 20,000 clones, with around 82% occurring only once. Germline assignment: CDR1 PRHDT and CDR2 FYEKMQ (reference sequence). The CDR3 runs to 15 residues. Trimming cost V 4 bases and J 5 bases; bases outside gene matches: 11. Indicated time point: new active TB diagnosis, blood taken before or within 7 days of starting treatment. The sample here was PBMCs, taken at tuberculosis diagnosis. This chain uses TRBV13 with TRBJ2-7, with TRBD2 identical over 7 bases. This receptor was identified in an adult with tuberculosis. The CDR3 nucleotides read TGTGCCAGCAGCTCCCTAAGGGGCGGGGGAGACGAGCAGTACTTC. Protein sequence: CASSSLRGGGDEQYF.